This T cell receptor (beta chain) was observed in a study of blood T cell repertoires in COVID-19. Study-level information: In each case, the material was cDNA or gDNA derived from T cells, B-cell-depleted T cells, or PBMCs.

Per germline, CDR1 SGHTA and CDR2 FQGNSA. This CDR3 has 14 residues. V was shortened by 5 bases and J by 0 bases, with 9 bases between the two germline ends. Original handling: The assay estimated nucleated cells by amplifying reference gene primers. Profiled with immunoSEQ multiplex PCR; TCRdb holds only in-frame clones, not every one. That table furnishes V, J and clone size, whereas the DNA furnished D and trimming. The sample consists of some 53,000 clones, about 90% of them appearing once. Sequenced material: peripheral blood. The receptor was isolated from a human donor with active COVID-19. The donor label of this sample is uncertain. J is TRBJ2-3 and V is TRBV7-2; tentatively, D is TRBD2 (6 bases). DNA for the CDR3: TGTGCCAGCAGCGGGGGGACTAGCACAGATACGCAGTATTTT. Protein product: CASSGGTSTDTQYF. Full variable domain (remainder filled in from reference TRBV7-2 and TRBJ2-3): GAGVSQSPSNKVTEKGKDVELRCDPISGHTALYWYRQSLGQGLEFLIYFQGNSAPDKSGLPSDRFSAERTGGSVSTLTIQRTQQEDSAVYLCASSGGTSTDTQYFGPGTRLTVL.